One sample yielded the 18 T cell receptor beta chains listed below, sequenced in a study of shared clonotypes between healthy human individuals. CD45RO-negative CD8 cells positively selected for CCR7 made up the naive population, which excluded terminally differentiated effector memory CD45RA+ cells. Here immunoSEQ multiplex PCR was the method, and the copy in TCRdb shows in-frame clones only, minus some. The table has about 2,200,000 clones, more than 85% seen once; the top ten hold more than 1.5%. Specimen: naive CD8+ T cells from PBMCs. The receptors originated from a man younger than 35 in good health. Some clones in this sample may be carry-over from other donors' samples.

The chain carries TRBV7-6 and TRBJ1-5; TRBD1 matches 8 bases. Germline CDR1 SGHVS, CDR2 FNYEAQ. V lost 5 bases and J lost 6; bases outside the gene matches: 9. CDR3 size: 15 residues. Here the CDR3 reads CASSPKGQGSQPQHF. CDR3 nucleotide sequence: TGTGCCAGCAGCCCTAAAGGACAGGGCAGTCAGCCCCAGCATTTT.

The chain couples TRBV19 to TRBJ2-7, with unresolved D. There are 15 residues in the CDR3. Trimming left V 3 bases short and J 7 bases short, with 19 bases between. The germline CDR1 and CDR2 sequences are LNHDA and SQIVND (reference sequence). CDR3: CASSIFPTAGTEQYF. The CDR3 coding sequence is TGTGCCAGTAGTATTTTTCCGACGGCAGGTACGGAGCAGTACTTC.

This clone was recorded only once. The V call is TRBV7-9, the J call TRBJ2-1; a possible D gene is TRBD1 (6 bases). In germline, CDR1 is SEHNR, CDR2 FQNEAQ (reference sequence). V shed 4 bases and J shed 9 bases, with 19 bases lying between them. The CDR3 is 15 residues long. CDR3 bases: TGTGCCAGCAGCTCGGGTCGTTCAGGGGCAGGTGAGCAGTTCTTC. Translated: CASSSGRSGAGEQFF.

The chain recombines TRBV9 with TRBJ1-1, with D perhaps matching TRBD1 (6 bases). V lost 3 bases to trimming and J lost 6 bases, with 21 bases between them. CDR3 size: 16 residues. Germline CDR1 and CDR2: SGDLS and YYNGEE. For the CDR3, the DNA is TGTGCCAGCAGCGGAGGCCCCAGACTCTCAGGGGCTGAAGCTTTCTTT. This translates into CASSGGPRLSGAEAFF.

The CDR3 is CASSFSAGGSSYTF. For the CDR3, the DNA is TGTGCCAGCAGTTTTTCCGCGGGAGGAAGTAGCTACACCTTC. V and J are TRBV27 and TRBJ1-2, with D uncertain. The CDR3 is made up of 14 amino acids. V was cut by 3 bases and J by 9 bases, with 17 bases left in between. Germline CDR1 reads MNHEY; CDR2 reads SMNVEV (reference sequence).

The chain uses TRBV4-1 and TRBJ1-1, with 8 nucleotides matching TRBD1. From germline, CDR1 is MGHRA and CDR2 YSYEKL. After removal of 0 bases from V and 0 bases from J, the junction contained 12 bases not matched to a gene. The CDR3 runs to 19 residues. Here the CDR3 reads CASSQDAQGVARLNTEAFF. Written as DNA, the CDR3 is TGCGCCAGCAGCCAAGACGCACAGGGGGTCGCTCGTCTGAACACTGAAGCTTTCTTT.

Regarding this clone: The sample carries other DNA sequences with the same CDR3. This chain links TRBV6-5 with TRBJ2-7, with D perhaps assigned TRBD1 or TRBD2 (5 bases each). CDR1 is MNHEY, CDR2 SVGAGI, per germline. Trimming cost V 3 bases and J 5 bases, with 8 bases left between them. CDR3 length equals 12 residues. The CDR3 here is CASSYRGHEQYF. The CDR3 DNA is TGTGCCAGCAGTTATCGGGGCCACGAGCAGTACTTC.

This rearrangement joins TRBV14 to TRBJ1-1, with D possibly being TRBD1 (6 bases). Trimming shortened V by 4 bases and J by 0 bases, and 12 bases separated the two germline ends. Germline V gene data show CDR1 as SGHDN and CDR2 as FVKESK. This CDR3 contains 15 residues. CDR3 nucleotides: TGTGCCAGCAGCCCCCACAGGGCCATGAACACTGAAGCTTTCTTT. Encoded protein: CASSPHRAMNTEAFF.

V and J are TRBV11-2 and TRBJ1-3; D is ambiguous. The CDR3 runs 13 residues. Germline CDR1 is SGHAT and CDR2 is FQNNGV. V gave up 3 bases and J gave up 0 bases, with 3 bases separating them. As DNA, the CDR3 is TGTGCCAGCAGCTTTTACTCTGGAAACACCATATATTTT. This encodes CASSFYSGNTIYF.

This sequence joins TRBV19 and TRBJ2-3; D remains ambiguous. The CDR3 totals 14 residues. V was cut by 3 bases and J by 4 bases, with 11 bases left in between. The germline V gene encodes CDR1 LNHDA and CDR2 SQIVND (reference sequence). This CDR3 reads CASSISGSADTQYF. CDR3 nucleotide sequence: TGTGCCAGTAGTATCTCCGGGTCCGCAGATACGCAGTATTTT.

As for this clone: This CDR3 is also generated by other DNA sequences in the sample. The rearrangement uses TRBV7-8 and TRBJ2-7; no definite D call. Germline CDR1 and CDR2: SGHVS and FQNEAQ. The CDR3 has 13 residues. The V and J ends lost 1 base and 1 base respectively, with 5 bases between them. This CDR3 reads CASSLDSSYEQYF. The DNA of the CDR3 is TGTGCCAGCAGCTTAGACAGTTCCTACGAGCAGTACTTC.

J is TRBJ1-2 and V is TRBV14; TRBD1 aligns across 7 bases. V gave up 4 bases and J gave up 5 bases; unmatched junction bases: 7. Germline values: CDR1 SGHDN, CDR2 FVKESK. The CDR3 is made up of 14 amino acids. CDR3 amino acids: CASSRPGQQYGYTF. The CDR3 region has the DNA TGTGCCAGCAGCCGACCGGGACAGCAATATGGCTACACCTTC. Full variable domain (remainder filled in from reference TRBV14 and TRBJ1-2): EAGVTQFPSHSVIEKGQTVTLRCDPISGHDNLYWYRRVMGKEIKFLLHFVKESKQDESGMPNNRFLAERTGGTYSTLKVQPAELEDSGVYFCASSRPGQQYGYTFGSGTRLTVV.

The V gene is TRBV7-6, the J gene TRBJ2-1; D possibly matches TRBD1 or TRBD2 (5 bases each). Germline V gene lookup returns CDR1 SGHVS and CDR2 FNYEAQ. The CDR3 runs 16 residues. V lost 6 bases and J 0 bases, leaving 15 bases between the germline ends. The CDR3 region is CASSSNWGTSYNEQFF. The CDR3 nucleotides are TGTGCCAGCAGTTCCAATTGGGGGACCTCCTACAATGAGCAGTTCTTC.

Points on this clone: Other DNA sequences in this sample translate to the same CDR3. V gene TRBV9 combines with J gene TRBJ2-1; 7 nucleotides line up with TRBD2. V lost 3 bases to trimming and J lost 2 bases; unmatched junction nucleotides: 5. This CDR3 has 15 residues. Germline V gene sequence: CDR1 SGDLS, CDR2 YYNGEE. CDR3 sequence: CASSASGTTYNEQFF. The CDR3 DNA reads TGTGCCAGCAGCGCTTCCGGGACTACCTACAATGAGCAGTTCTTC.

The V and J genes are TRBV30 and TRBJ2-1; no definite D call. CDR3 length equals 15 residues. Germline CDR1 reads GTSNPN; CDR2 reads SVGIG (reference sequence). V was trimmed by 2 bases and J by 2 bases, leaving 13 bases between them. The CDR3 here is CAWSLRPTPYNEQFF. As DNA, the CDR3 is TGTGCCTGGAGTCTTCGACCGACCCCCTACAATGAGCAGTTCTTC.

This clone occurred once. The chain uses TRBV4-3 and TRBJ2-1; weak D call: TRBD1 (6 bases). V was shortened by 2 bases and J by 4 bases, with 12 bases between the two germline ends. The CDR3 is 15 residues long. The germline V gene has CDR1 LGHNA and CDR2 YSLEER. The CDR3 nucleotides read TGCGCCAGCAGCCAAAGGCAGGGGCCGTACAATGAGCAGTTCTTC. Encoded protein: CASSQRQGPYNEQFF.

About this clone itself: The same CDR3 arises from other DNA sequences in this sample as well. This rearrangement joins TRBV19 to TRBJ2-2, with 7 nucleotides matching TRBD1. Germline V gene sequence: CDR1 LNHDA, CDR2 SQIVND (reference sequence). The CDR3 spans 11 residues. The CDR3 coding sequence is TGTGCAGGGGGCGAAACCGGGGAGCTGTTTTTT. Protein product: CAGGETGELFF.

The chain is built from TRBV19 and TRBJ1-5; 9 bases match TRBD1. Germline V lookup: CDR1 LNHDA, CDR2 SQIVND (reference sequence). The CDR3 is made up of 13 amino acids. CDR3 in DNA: TGTGCAAGAGGGGACAGGGAGGCTCAGCCCCAGCATTTT. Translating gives CARGDREAQPQHF.